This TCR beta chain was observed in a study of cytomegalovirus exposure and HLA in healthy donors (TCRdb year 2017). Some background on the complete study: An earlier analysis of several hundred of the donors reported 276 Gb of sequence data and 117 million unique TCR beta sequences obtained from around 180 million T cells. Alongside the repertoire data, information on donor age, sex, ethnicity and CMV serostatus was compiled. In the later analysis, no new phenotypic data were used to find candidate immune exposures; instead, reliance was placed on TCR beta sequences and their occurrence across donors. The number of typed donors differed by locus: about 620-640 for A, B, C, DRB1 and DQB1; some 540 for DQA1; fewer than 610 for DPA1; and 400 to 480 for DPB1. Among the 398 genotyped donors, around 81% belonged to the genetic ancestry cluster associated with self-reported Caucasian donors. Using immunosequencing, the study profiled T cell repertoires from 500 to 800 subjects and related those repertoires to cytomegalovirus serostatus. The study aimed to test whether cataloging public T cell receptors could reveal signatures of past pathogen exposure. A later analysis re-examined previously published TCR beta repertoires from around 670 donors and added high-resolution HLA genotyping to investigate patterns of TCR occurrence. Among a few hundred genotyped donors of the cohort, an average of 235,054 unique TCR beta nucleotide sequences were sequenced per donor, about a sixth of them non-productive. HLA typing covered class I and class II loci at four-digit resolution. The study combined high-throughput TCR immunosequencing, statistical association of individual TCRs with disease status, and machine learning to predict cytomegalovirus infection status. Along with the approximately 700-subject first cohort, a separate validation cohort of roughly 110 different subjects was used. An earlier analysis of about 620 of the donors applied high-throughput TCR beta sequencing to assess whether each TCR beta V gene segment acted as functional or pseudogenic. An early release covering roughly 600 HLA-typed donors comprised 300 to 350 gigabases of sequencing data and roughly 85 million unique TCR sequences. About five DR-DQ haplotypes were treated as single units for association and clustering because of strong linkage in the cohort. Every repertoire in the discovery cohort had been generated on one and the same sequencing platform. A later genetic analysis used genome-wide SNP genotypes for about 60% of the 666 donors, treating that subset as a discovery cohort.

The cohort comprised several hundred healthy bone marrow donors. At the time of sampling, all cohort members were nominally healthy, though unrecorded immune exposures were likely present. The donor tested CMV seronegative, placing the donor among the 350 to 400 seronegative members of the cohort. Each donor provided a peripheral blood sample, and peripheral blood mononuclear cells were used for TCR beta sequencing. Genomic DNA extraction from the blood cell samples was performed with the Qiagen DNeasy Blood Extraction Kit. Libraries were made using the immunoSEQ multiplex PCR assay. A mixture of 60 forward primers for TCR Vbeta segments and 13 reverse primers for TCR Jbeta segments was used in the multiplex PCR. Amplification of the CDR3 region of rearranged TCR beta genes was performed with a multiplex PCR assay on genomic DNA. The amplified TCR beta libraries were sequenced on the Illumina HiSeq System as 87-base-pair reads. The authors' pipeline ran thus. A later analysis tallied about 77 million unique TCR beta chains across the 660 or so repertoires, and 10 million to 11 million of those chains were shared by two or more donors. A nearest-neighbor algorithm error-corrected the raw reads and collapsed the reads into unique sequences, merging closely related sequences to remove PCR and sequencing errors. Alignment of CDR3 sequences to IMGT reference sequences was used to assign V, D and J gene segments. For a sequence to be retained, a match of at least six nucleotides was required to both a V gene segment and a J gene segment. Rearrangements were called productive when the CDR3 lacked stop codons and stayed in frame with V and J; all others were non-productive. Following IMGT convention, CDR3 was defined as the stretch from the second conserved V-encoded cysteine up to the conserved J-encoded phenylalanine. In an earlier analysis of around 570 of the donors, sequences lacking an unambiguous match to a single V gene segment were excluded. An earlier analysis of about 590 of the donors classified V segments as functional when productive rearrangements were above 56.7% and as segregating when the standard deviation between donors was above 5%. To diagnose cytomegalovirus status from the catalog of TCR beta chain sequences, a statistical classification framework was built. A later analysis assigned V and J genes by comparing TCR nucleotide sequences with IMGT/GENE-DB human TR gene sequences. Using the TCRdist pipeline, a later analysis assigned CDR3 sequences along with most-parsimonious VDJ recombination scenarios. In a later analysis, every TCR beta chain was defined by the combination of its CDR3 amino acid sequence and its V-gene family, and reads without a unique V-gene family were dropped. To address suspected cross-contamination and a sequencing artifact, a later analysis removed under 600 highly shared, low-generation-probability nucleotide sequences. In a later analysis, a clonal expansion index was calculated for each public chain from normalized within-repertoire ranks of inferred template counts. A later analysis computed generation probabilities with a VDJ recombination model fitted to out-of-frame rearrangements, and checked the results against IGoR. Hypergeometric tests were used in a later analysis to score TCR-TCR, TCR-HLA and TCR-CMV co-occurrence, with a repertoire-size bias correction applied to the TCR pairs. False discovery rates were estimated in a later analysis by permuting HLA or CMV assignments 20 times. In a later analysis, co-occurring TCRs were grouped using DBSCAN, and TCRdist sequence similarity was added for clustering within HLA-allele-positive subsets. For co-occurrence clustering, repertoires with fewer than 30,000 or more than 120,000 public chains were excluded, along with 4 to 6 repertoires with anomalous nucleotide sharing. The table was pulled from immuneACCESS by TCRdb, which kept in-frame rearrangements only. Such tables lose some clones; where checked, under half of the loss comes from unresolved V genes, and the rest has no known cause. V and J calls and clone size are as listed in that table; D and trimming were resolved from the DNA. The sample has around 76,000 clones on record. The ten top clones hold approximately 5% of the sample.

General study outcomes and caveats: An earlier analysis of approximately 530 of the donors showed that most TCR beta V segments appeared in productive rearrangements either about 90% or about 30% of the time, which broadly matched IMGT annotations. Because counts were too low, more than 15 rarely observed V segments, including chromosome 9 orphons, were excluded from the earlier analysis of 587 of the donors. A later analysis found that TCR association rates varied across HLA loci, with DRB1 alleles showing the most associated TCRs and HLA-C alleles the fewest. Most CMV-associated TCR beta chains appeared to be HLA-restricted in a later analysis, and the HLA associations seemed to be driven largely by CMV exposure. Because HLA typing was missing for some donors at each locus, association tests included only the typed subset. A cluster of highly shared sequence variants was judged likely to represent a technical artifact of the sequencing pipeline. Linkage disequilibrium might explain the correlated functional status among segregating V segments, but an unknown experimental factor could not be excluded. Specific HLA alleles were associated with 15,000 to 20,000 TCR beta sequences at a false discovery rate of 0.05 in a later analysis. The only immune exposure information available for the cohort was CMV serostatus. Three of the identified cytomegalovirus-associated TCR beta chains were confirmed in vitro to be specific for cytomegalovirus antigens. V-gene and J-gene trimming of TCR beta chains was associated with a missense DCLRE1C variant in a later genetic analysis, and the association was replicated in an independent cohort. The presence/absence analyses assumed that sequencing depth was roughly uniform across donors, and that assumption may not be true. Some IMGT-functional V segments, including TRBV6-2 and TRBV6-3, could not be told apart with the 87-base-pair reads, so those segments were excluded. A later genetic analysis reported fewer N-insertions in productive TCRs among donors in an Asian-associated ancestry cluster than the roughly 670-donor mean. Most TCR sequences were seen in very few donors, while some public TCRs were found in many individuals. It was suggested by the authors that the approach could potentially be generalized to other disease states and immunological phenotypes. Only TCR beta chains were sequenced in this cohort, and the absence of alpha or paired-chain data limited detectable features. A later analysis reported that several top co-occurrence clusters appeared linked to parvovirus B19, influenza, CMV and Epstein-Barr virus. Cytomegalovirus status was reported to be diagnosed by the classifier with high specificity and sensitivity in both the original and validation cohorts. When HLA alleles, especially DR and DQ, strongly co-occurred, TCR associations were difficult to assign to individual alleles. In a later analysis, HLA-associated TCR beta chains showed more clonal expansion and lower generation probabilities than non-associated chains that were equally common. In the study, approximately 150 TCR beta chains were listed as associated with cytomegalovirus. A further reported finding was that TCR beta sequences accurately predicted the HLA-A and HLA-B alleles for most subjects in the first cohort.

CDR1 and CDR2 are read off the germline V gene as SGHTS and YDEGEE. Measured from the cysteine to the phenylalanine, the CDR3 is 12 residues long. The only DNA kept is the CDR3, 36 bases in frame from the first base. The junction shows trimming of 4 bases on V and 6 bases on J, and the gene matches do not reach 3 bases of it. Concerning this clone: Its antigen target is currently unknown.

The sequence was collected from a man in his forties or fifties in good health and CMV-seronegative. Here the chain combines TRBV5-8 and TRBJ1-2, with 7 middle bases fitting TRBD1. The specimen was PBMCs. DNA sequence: TGTGCCAGCAGCGAGGACAGGAATGGCTACACCTTC. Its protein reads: CASSEDRNGYTF.